The clone carrying this TCR beta chain has ten or more counts. Its specificity is unknown. This sample is part of a study of shared clonotypes between healthy human individuals. TCRdb keeps only in-frame clones here, not all; method: immunoSEQ multiplex PCR. The table has over a million clones, around 74% seen once. Study-wide points: Limited genetic and exposure-history diversity came from having few donors. Among donors, clonotype sharing was expected to be affected by sequencing depth.

The CDR3 is 14 residues long. J lost 9 bases, V lost 0 bases, and 6 bases had no gene match. CDR1 is SGHAT and CDR2 is FQNNGV in the germline V gene. The chain has TRBV11-2 and TRBJ2-3, with 7 bases fitting TRBD2. The sample consisted of memory CD4+ T cells sorted from blood. This sample's subset: CD45RA-negative fraction. This clonotype originated in a man aged 18 to 29 in good health. In DNA, the CDR3 is TGTGCCAGCAGCTTAGATATTTTGGGAGGGACGCAGTATTTT. Translating gives CASSLDILGGTQYF.